These 14 T cell receptor beta chains came from one sample sequenced in a study of blood T cell repertoires in COVID-19. Clones were sequenced by immunoSEQ multiplex PCR, and TCRdb holds only the in-frame ones, with some missing. Of more than 300,000 clones detected, 88% appear once; the ten largest clones hold about 1.1%. Sequencing used PBMCs or T cells enriched from blood (not recorded which). These receptors originate from a young woman who had recovered from COVID-19.

This chain connects TRBV3-1 (or the pseudogene TRBV3-2) to TRBJ1-2, with D possibly TRBD1 on 5 matching bases. V was trimmed by 0 bases and J by 1 base, leaving 12 bases between them. The CDR3 runs 16 residues. CDR1 is LGHDT, CDR2 YNNKEL, per germline (reference sequence). The CDR3 protein is CASSQDRGTFNYGYTF. In nucleotides, the CDR3 is TGTGCCAGCAGCCAAGATCGGGGGACTTTTAACTATGGCTACACCTTC.

The rearrangement joins TRBV7-9 to TRBJ2-6, with TRBD1 matching over 11 bases. The CDR3 length is 19 residues. V trimming: 3 bases; J trimming: 4 bases; junction bases outside the gene matches: 11. The V gene's germline CDR1 is SEHNR and CDR2 FQNEAQ (reference sequence). The CDR3 is CASSFSLRTGGSGANVLTF. CDR3 nucleotide sequence: TGTGCCAGCAGCTTTTCCCTCCGGACAGGGGGCTCCGGGGCCAACGTCCTGACTTTC.

The V and J genes are TRBV21-1 and TRBJ2-7; TRBD1, the D gene given by the table, was not confirmed from the DNA. TRBV21-1 has pseudogene status. CDR3 length: 16 residues. CDR3 DNA: TGTGCCAGCAGCAATGGGTACAGGGGGCGGTTCTACGAGCAGTACTTC. Protein sequence: CASSNGYRGRFYEQYF.

The CDR3 region is CASSQDTLAGAINEQFF. DNA for the CDR3: TGTGCCAGCAGCCAGGATACCCTAGCGGGGGCGATCAATGAGCAGTTCTTC. The V gene is TRBV4-2, the J gene TRBJ2-1; 10 nucleotides agree with TRBD2. V trimming: 3 bases; J trimming: 6 bases; junction bases outside the gene matches: 11. Germline lookup yields CDR1 LGHNA and CDR2 YNFKEQ. The CDR3 sequence is 17 residues long.

The chain has TRBV11-2 and TRBJ2-3, with D perhaps TRBD2 (5 bases). CDR3 length equals 15 residues. The germline V gene encodes CDR1 SGHAT and CDR2 FQNNGV. Trimming stripped 1 base from V and 1 base from J, with 9 bases between. CDR3 sequence (DNA): TGTGCCAGCAGCTTAGGGAGGAGCGGCACAGATACGCAGTATTTT. It is translated as CASSLGRSGTDTQYF.

This clone was observed a single time. The V gene is TRBV5-6, the J gene TRBJ2-1, with TRBD2 identical over 10 bases. The CDR3 runs to 14 residues. The germline V gene has CDR1 SGHDT and CDR2 YYEEEE. V lost 1 base to trimming and J lost 8 bases; unmatched junction nucleotides: 3. The CDR3 loop reads CASSLLAGEYEQFF. The CDR3 DNA follows: TGTGCCAGCAGCTTGCTAGCGGGGGAGTATGAGCAGTTCTTC.

J is TRBJ2-2 and V is TRBV6-4, with 9 bases lining up with TRBD1. This CDR3 is 15 amino acids long. Germline loops: CDR1 MRHNA, CDR2 SNTAGT. Trimming removed 0 bases from V and 6 bases from J; junction bases left unmatched: 2. The CDR3 loop reads CASSDSRTGAGELFF. CDR3 coding DNA: TGTGCCAGCAGTGACTCCCGGACAGGGGCCGGGGAGCTGTTTTTT.

The chain carries TRBV10-3 and TRBJ2-7, with D hard to call. V lost 5 bases, J lost 2 bases, and 7 bases lay in between. The V gene's germline CDR1 is ENHRY and CDR2 SYGVKD. CDR3 size: 12 residues. The DNA of the CDR3 is TGTGCCATCAGTTTAGAGCCCTACGAGCAGTACTTC. It codes for CAISLEPYEQYF.

The chain links TRBV6-5 to TRBJ2-7; 10 bases align to TRBD1. Germline-derived CDR1 and CDR2 are MNHEY and SVGAGI. The CDR3 is 13 residues long. The V segment lost 6 bases and the J segment 5 bases; nucleotides outside the gene matches: 4. The CDR3 reads CASSRQGADEQYF. The CDR3 bases are TGTGCCAGCAGCAGACAGGGGGCCGACGAGCAGTACTTC.

The chain is built from TRBV11-2 and TRBJ2-7; TRBD2 aligns across 9 bases. The CDR3 is made up of 16 amino acids. V trimming: 5 bases; J trimming: 3 bases; junction bases outside the gene matches: 11. Germline V lookup: CDR1 SGHAT, CDR2 FQNNGV. The CDR3 loop reads CASSPYSSGDRYEQYF. The CDR3 region has the DNA TGTGCCAGCAGCCCCTACTCTAGCGGGGACCGCTACGAGCAGTACTTC. Supplemented by reference TRBV11-2 and TRBJ2-7, the full variable domain reads EAGVAQSPRYKIIEKRQSVAFWCNPISGHATLYWYQQILGQGPKLLIQFQNNGVVDDSQLPKDRFSAERLKGVDSTLKIQPAKLEDSAVYLCASSPYSSGDRYEQYFGPGTRLTVT.

This clone occurred a few times. The chain combines TRBV3-1 (or the pseudogene TRBV3-2) with TRBJ1-3; D remains ambiguous. The CDR3 spans 13 residues. V was shortened by 2 bases and J by 4 bases, with 6 bases between the two germline ends. Germline V CDR1 and CDR2: LGHDT, YNNKEL (reference sequence). CDR3 amino acids: CASSQNSGNTIYF. In DNA, the CDR3 is TGTGCCAGCAGCCAAAACAGCGGAAACACCATATATTTT.

The chain's CDR3 is CASSPPGSVNTEAFF. The CDR3 coding sequence is TGTGCCAGCAGTCCGCCGGGGAGCGTCAACACTGAAGCTTTCTTT. V usage is TRBV6-5 and J usage is TRBJ1-1; D gene ambiguous. Trimming took 5 bases from V and 2 from J, leaving 15 bases between them. Germline V gives CDR1 MNHEY, CDR2 SVGAGI. The CDR3 sequence is 15 residues long.

Details on this clone: One end of the junction fails to match germline, which may point to a read error. The chain joins TRBV5-1 to TRBJ1-1, with 8 positions matching TRBD1. There are 14 residues in the CDR3. CDR1 and CDR2 (germline): SGHRS, YFSETQ. For the CDR3, the DNA is TGCGCCAGCAGCTTTACGTCGGGACAGGCCATTTATCAATTT. Translated, it gives CASSFTSGQAIYQF.

This chain joins TRBV5-1 and TRBJ2-7; TRBD1 matches 8 bases. CDR3 length: 16 amino acids. Looked up from germline, CDR1 is SGHRS and CDR2 is YFSETQ. V lost 3 bases to trimming and J lost 4 bases; unmatched junction nucleotides: 12. The CDR3 loop is CASSSLQGGDGYEQYF. The CDR3 nucleotides read TGCGCCAGCAGCTCTTTACAGGGGGGAGACGGTTACGAGCAGTACTTC.